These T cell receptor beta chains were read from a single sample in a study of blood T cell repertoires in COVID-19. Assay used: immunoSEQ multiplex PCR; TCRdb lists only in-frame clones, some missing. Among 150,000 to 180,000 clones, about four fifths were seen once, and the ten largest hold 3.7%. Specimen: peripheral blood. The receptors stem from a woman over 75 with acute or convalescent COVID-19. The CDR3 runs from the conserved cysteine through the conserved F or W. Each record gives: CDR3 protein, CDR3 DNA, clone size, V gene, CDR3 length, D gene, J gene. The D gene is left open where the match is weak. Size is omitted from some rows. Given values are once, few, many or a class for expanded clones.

CDR3: CASSISGGGYEQYF
DNA: TGCGCCAGCAGCATATCAGGGGGCGGCTACGAGCAGTACTTC
size: NA
V: TRBV5-1
length: 14
D: TRBD1
J: TRBJ2-7

CDR3: CASSQEPSRGNSPLHF
DNA: TGTGCCAGCAGCCAAGAACCCTCGCGCGGAAATTCACCCCTCCACTTT
size: NA
V: TRBV3-1/TRBV3-2
length: 16
D: NA
J: TRBJ1-6

CDR3: CAISGTVSGNTIYF
DNA: TGTGCCATCAGTGGAACAGTCTCTGGAAACACCATATATTTT
size: once
V: TRBV10-3
length: 14
D: NA
J: TRBJ1-3

CDR3: CASSEASGLKSPQHF
DNA: TGTGCCAGCAGTGAAGCGTCGGGTTTGAAGTCCCCCCAGCATTTT
size: NA
V: TRBV2
length: 15
D: NA
J: TRBJ1-5

CDR3: CASSILTTGPVNTEAFF
DNA: TGTGCCAGTAGTATACTAACGACAGGGCCCGTGAACACTGAAGCTTTCTTT
size: once
V: TRBV19
length: 17
D: TRBD1
J: TRBJ1-1

CDR3: CASSFFSTGAYNEQFF
DNA: TGCGCCAGCAGCTTTTTTTCCACCGGTGCCTACAATGAGCAGTTCTTC
size: NA
V: TRBV5-1
length: 16
D: NA
J: TRBJ2-1

CDR3: CASSPAGWNIQYF
DNA: TGTGCCAGCAGCCCGGCCGGGTGGAACATTCAGTACTTC
size: NA
V: TRBV14
length: 13
D: NA
J: TRBJ2-4

CDR3: CATSGEGGTGLYEQFF
DNA: TGTGCCACCAGCGGAGAGGGGGGGACAGGGCTGTATGAGCAGTTCTTC
size: NA
V: TRBV15
length: 16
D: TRBD1
J: TRBJ2-1

CDR3: CASSYSNTEAFF
DNA: TGTGCCAGCAGCTACTCAAACACTGAAGCTTTCTTT
size: few
V: TRBV7-9
length: 12
D: NA
J: TRBJ1-1

CDR3: CASSQTGDSTIYF
DNA: TGTGCCAGCAGCCAGACAGGAGATAGCACCATATATTTT
size: NA
V: TRBV12-3/TRBV12-4
length: 13
D: NA
J: TRBJ1-3

CDR3: CASSQNTDTQYF
DNA: TGTGCCAGCAGTCAAAACACAGATACGCAGTATTTT
size: once
V: TRBV6-5
length: 12
D: NA
J: TRBJ2-3

CDR3: CASSLATGETQYF
DNA: TGCGCCAGCAGCTTGGCCACAGGGGAGACCCAGTACTTC
size: once
V: TRBV5-1
length: 13
D: NA
J: TRBJ2-5

CDR3: CASSYSDRAYEQYF
DNA: TGTGCCAGCAGCTATTCCGACAGAGCCTACGAGCAGTACTTC
size: NA
V: TRBV3-1/TRBV3-2
length: 14
D: NA
J: TRBJ2-7

CDR3: CASSYRDSPYNEQFF
DNA: TGTGCCAGCAGTTACCGGGACAGCCCTTACAATGAGCAGTTCTTC
size: NA
V: TRBV6-2/TRBV6-3
length: 15
D: TRBD1
J: TRBJ2-1

CDR3: CASSPRDSLNTGELFF
DNA: TGTGCCAGCAGCCCAAGGGACAGCCTAAACACCGGGGAGCTGTTTTTT
size: NA
V: TRBV7-6
length: 16
D: TRBD1
J: TRBJ2-2

CDR3: CASTVWGGGNEQFF
DNA: TGTGCCAGCACCGTTTGGGGGGGTGGCAATGAGCAGTTCTTC
size: few
V: TRBV6-6
length: 14
D: TRBD2
J: TRBJ2-1

CDR3: CASSQTSGQNIQYF
DNA: TGCGCCAGCAGCCAGACTAGCGGACAAAACATTCAGTACTTC
size: NA
V: TRBV5-1
length: 14
D: TRBD2
J: TRBJ2-4

CDR3: CASWSTEAFF
DNA: TGTGCCAGCTGGAGCACTGAAGCTTTCTTT
size: NA
V: TRBV6-6
length: 10
D: NA
J: TRBJ1-1

CDR3: CASSVAGTSGANVLTF
DNA: TGTGCCAGCAGCGTAGCAGGCACCTCTGGGGCCAACGTCCTGACTTTC
size: NA
V: TRBV9
length: 16
D: NA
J: TRBJ2-6

CDR3: CASSDDRGINQPQHF
DNA: TGTGCCAGCAGCGATGACAGGGGGATCAATCAGCCCCAGCATTTT
size: NA
V: TRBV7-9
length: 15
D: TRBD1
J: TRBJ1-5

CDR3: CATDYSGNTGELFF
DNA: TGTGCCACCGATTACAGCGGGAACACCGGGGAGCTGTTTTTT
size: NA
V: TRBV6-5
length: 14
D: NA
J: TRBJ2-2

CDR3: CASPPGQDLTSTDTQYF
DNA: TGCGCCAGCCCTCCAGGGCAGGACCTTACTAGCACAGATACGCAGTATTTT
size: NA
V: TRBV23-1
length: 17
D: NA
J: TRBJ2-3